The 14 T cell receptor beta chains below all came from one sample that was sequenced in a study of response to subunit inactivated influenza vaccine. MiXCR was run by TCRdb on the RT-PCR reads, yielding one entry per CDR3 protein. Found here are about 570,000 distinct CDR3 sequences, about 10% of them singletons; the top ten hold 10%. The specimen was PBMCs from blood, collected on the day of vaccination. Every receptor here comes from a middle-aged man who received an inactivated influenza vaccine.

The J gene is TRBJ2-1, the V gene TRBV20-1; D uncertain. The ends were cut back, 3 bases at V and 3 bases at J, with 12 bases in the middle. The CDR3 contains 14 residues. Germline V gene lookup returns CDR1 DFQATT and CDR2 SNEGSKA (reference sequence). This CDR3 reads CSARGGSRYNEQFF. CDR3 DNA sequence: TGCAGTGCTAGGGGTGGGTCCCGCTACAATGAGCAGTTCTTC.

This rearrangement joins TRBV18 to TRBJ2-7, with D unclear. Germline V gene sequence: CDR1 KGHSH, CDR2 LQKENI. The CDR3 is 14 residues long. V was trimmed by 3 bases and J by 3 bases, leaving 12 bases between them. CDR3 protein: CASSPVEVNYEQYF. The CDR3 DNA follows: TGTGCCAGCTCACCCGTCGAAGTGAACTACGAGCAGTACTTC.

This clonotype was counted only a few times. The V call is TRBV29-1, the J call TRBJ2-7; 8 bases line up with TRBD1. This CDR3 is built from 13 residues. Germline V gene data show CDR1 as SQVTM and CDR2 as ANQGSEA. V lost 7 bases, J lost 1 base, and 6 bases stayed unmatched. CDR3: CSARGQASYEQYF. CDR3 nucleotides: TGCAGCGCCCGGGGACAGGCATCCTACGAGCAGTACTTC.

This chain links TRBV20-1 with TRBJ2-6; D not certain. The CDR3 has 14 amino acids. Trimming shortened V by 6 bases and J by 2 bases, and 11 bases separated the two germline ends. Germline V gene data show CDR1 as DFQATT and CDR2 as SNEGSKA (reference sequence). CDR3 coding DNA: TGCAGTGCGGATGAAACGCCTGGGGCCAACGTCCTGACTTTC. Translation gives CSADETPGANVLTF.

The DNA of the CDR3 is TGTGCCAGCAGGCAGGGGGCTAGCGGGTTCTCCTACAATGAGCAGTTCTTC. Protein sequence: CASRQGASGFSYNEQFF. V and J are TRBV4-2 and TRBJ2-1; D could derive from TRBD1 or TRBD2 (8 bases each). The germline V gene has CDR1 LGHNA and CDR2 YNFKEQ. The CDR3 spans 17 residues. V was shortened by 6 bases and J by 0 bases, with 18 bases between the two germline ends.

This clonotype was picked up many times. This chain connects TRBV20-1 to TRBJ2-7; TRBD2 agrees at 10 bases. Trimming at V came to 1 base and at J to 4 bases, leaving 7 bases not matched to a gene. This CDR3 has 15 amino acids. The germline gives CDR1 DFQATT, CDR2 SNEGSKA (reference sequence). The CDR3 reads CSARAASGGSYEQYF. The DNA of the CDR3 is TGCAGTGCTAGAGCGGCTAGCGGGGGTAGTTACGAGCAGTACTTC.

The table lists this clonotype with a few counts. The gene calls are TRBV7-9 and TRBJ2-3; D unresolved. CDR3 size: 15 residues. Germline CDR1 reads SEHNR; CDR2 reads FQNEAQ (reference sequence). V gave up 6 bases and J gave up 2 bases, with 15 bases separating them. The CDR3 nucleotides are TGTGCCAGCAGGACACTTGGGGTCTCCACAGATACGCAGTATTTT. Translation gives CASRTLGVSTDTQYF. Full variable domain (remainder filled in from reference TRBV7-9 and TRBJ2-3): DTGVSQNPRHKITKRGQNVTFRCDPISEHNRLYWYRQTLGQGPEFLTYFQNEAQLEKSRLLSDRFSAERPKGSFSTLEIQRTEQGDSAMYLCASRTLGVSTDTQYFGPGTRLTVL.

The chain is built from TRBV5-1 and TRBJ2-6; unclear D gene. This CDR3 contains 14 residues. Trimming cost V 4 bases and J 0 bases, with 5 bases left between them. The germline CDR1 and CDR2 sequences are SGHRS and YFSETQ. This CDR3 is CASSEASGANVLTF. The CDR3 DNA follows: TGCGCCAGCAGCGAGGCCTCTGGGGCCAACGTCCTGACTTTC. Combining the CDR3 with reference TRBV5-1 and TRBJ2-6 gives the whole variable domain KAGVTQTPRYLIKTRGQQVTLSCSPISGHRSVSWYQQTPGQGLQFLFEYFSETQRNKGNFPGRFSGRQFSNSRSEMNVSTLELGDSALYLCASSEASGANVLTFGAGSRLTVL.

The chain recombines TRBV3-1 with TRBJ2-1; D is undetermined. The CDR3 has 16 residues. The V gene lost 1 base and the J gene lost 2 bases, with 12 bases spanning the gap. From germline, CDR1 is LGHDT and CDR2 YNNKEL (reference sequence). CDR3 DNA: TGTGCCAGCAGCCAAGTCGTCAGTAACCCCTACAATGAGCAGTTCTTC. Encoded protein: CASSQVVSNPYNEQFF.

This clonotype was counted only a few times. The J gene is TRBJ2-5, the V gene TRBV7-2; D uncertain. Germline V gives CDR1 SGHTA, CDR2 FQGNSA. Trimming shortened V by 1 base and J by 1 base, and 13 bases separated the two germline ends. The CDR3 runs 16 residues. In DNA form, the CDR3 reads TGTGCCAGCAGCTTAGGGAAGACCGATAGCCAAGAGACCCAGTACTTC. Translated, it gives CASSLGKTDSQETQYF.

This clonotype was counted only a few times. This CDR3 reads CSATNPGRGNTGELFF. CDR3 nucleotides: TGCAGCGCAACAAACCCGGGCAGGGGAAACACCGGGGAGCTGTTTTTT. V is TRBV20-1 and J is TRBJ2-2; possible D gene TRBD1, 6 bases. Germline V gene lookup returns CDR1 DFQATT and CDR2 SNEGSKA (reference sequence). CDR3 length: 16 residues.

This clonotype was counted between two and nine times. CDR3 protein: CSAAGVGNEQFF. The CDR3 nucleotides read TGCAGTGCGGCGGGAGTGGGGAATGAGCAGTTCTTC. V usage is TRBV20-1 and J usage is TRBJ2-1; 7 bases fit TRBD2. V trimming: 6 bases; J trimming: 7 bases; junction bases outside the gene matches: 6. The CDR3 spans 12 residues. The germline V gene has CDR1 DFQATT and CDR2 SNEGSKA (reference sequence).

The rearrangement joins TRBV12-3 or TRBV12-4 to TRBJ1-5; D possibly corresponds to TRBD1 (5 bases). The V end was cut by 5 bases, the J end by 1 base, with 15 bases between. This CDR3 is built from 16 residues. The CDR3 region is CASSRSGYGSNQPQHF. CDR3 nucleotides: TGTGCCAGCAGTAGATCAGGGTATGGGAGCAATCAGCCCCAGCATTTT.

This clonotype appeared a few times. J is TRBJ1-1 and V is TRBV5-6; TRBD1 matches 10 bases. Germline V CDR1 and CDR2: SGHDT, YYEEEE. V shed 5 bases and J 7 bases; nucleotides not matched to a gene: 8. The CDR3 loop spans 14 amino acids. The CDR3 sequence is CASRYRDRGYEAFF. The CDR3 bases are TGTGCCAGCAGATACCGGGACAGGGGTTATGAAGCTTTCTTT. Full variable domain (remainder filled in from reference TRBV5-6 and TRBJ1-1): DAGVTQSPTHLIKTRGQQVTLRCSPKSGHDTVSWYQQALGQGPQFIFQYYEEEERQRGNFPDRFSGHQFPNYSSELNVNALLLGDSALYLCASRYRDRGYEAFFGQGTRLTVV.